This T cell receptor (beta chain) was observed in a study of CD8 T cells in Susac syndrome. Remarks on this clonotype: The antigen is undetermined.

The study sequenced TCR beta in blood CD8+ and CD4+ T cells. Study results and limitations: In total CD8+ repertoires, around 15 Susac-specific public clones were found, and CD8+ TEMRA repertoires had 5 or 6.

This CDR3 region has 13 residues. With 10 bases removed from V and 5 bases from J, the gap between germline ends came to 17 bases. Looked up from germline, CDR1 is MNHEY and CDR2 is SVGEGT. Random hexamers were used to reverse transcribe an amount of 0.5 to 1 ug RNA. TCRdb re-called the immunoSEQ multiplex PCR reads with MiXCR, one entry per CDR3 protein. The repertoire holds 100,000 to 150,000 distinct CDR3 sequences, around 94% seen once, with around 0.2% in the top ten. The chain carries TRBV6-2 or TRBV6-3 and TRBJ2-5, with D maybe TRBD2 (6 bases). Sequencing was done on a sample of CD8+ T cells from PBMCs. This TCR came from a human donor with Susac syndrome. The CDR3, as DNA: TGTGCCACCTTGGCCGGGAGTGGGGAGACCCAGTACTTC. It encodes CATLAGSGETQYF.